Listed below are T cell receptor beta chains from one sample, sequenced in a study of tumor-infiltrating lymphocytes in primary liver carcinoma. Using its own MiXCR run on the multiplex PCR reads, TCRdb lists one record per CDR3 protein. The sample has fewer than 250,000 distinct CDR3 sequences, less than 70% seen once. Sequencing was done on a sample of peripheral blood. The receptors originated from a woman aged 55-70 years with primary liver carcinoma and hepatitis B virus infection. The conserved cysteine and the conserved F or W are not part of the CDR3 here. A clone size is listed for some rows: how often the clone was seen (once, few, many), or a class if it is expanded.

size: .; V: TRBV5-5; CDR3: ASSPQGDRVGNEQF
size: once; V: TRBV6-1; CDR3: ASMIGIGNQPQH
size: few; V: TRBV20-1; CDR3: SAPTGQGGYT
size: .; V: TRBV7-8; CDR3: ASSYQTGTSGTYEQY
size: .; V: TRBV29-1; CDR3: SLEGRGQCSNQPQH
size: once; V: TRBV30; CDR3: AWSVALAGTTDTQH
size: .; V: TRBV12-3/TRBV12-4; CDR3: ASSPWWTEAF
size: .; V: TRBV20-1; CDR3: SAPQMSEVLSVDRLH
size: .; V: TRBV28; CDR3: ASSLSDRANSPLH
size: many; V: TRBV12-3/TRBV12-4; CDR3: ASSPPRGSSTDTQY
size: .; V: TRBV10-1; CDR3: ASSVRGRAGDKQF
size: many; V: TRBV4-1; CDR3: ASSQDRRGYT
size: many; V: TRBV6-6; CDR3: ASSYQGGAMNTEAF
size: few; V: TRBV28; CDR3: ASSSTDLVKASSYEQY
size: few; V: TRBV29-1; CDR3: SVAGDSTGELF
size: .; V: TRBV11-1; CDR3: ASSSRPVLY
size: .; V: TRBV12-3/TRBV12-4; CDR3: ASSMTGGRSQPQH
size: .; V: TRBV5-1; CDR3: ASSPGGREYEQY
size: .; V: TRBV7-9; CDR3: ASSLAGFGYYEQY
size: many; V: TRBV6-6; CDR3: ASSPSGQGNYEQY
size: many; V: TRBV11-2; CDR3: ASSLKAGVLAQY
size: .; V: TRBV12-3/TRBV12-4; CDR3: ASTENGRGLEQY
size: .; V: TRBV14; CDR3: AISQWTRRASTDTQY
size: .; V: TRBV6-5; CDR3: ASSYTGISGSTDTQY
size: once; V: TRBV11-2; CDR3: ASSLKRGGLSMQY
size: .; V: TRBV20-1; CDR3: STSSGAPVQETQY
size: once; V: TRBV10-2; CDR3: ASSGQGRGYNERF
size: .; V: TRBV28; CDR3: ASSFPSRDRGGTGVKNIQY
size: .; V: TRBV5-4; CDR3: ARSLALTGGLNEQF
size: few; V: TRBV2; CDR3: ASSGQVFTDTQY
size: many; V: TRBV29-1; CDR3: SSWTDYNEQF
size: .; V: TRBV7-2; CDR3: ASSFRDTYQPQH
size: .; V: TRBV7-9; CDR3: ASSPGQGPTDTQY
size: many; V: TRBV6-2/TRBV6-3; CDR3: ASSYGGAGGLTDTQY
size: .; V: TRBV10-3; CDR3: AISTISVRGADTQY
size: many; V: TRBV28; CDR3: ASSFPGRSIQETQY
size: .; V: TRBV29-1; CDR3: SVGQASSYT
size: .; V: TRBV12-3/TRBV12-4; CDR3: ASSLLSGGGQPQH
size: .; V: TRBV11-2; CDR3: ASRLRRGQEAF
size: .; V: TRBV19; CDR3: ASRLGVAGELF
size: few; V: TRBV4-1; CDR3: ASSQGTRSSYNEQF
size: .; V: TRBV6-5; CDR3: ASSPRQPTYNEQF